Below, 15 T cell receptor beta chains from the same sample are listed, as sequenced in a study of monozygotic twins with inflammatory bowel disease. TCRdb reworked the 5' RACE reads into one entry per CDR3 protein, no DNA. The table lists hundreds of thousands of distinct CDR3 sequences. Material for sequencing was blood. These receptors all stem from a human donor with ulcerative colitis or Crohn's disease, or a healthy co-twin of an affected twin (not recorded which).

The gene calls are TRBV5-6 and TRBJ1-2. From germline, CDR1 is SGHDT and CDR2 YYEEEE. This CDR3 is 15 amino acids long. The CDR3 sequence: CASSLFDQDSYGYTF.

The chain uses TRBV6-1 and TRBJ2-1; TCRdb proposes TRBD2, but this gene call is untestable without DNA. The CDR3 has 17 amino acids. The germline CDR1 and CDR2 sequences are MNHNS and SASEGT. CDR3 sequence: CASRRSGRGGSYNEQFF.

The chain uses TRBV7-2 and TRBJ1-5; TCRdb lists TRBD1, though no DNA is available to test this call. Germline CDR1 reads SGHTA; CDR2 reads FQGNSA. This CDR3 spans 16 amino acids. The CDR3 sequence is CASSRAGSGGGSPQHF.

The chain joins TRBV19 to TRBJ2-5; TCRdb lists TRBD2, though no DNA is available to test this call. CDR3 length: 13 amino acids. Germline V gene data show CDR1 as LNHDA and CDR2 as SQIVND (reference sequence). CDR3 in amino acids: CASSRAGGETQYF.

The rearrangement links TRBV7-2 to TRBJ2-7; TCRdb gives TRBD2 as the D gene, but with no DNA this cannot be confirmed. The germline gives CDR1 SGHTA, CDR2 FQGNSA. The length of the CDR3 is 16 residues. The CDR3 spells CASSLVGRERSYEQYF.

The genes are TRBV19 and TRBJ1-5; lacking DNA, the TRBD1 call made by TCRdb goes unchecked. The CDR3 has 16 amino acids. The germline V gene encodes CDR1 LNHDA and CDR2 SQIVND (reference sequence). CDR3 protein: CASSAQGAVRNQPQHF.

V is TRBV20-1 and J is TRBJ2-7. Germline V lookup: CDR1 DFQATT, CDR2 SNEGSKA (reference sequence). This CDR3 contains 14 residues. This CDR3 is CSARVEGYPYEQYF.

The chain uses TRBV18 and TRBJ2-1; absent DNA, TCRdb's TRBD1 call cannot be checked. Germline V gene lookup returns CDR1 KGHSH and CDR2 LQKENI. The CDR3 sequence is 15 residues long. CDR3: CASSPPDRAGNEQFF.

V gene TRBV11-2 combines with J gene TRBJ2-1; TCRdb proposes TRBD2, but this gene call is untestable without DNA. Germline-derived CDR1 and CDR2 are SGHAT and FQNNGV. CDR3 length: 17 amino acids. CDR3 sequence: CASSPFSGTSSYNEQFF.

The CDR3 protein is CATSDLDQRGGYTF. This rearrangement joins TRBV24-1 to TRBJ1-2; absent DNA, TCRdb's TRBD1 call cannot be checked. Germline values: CDR1 KGHDR, CDR2 SFDVKD. The length of the CDR3 is 14 residues.

V is TRBV9 and J is TRBJ2-7; TCRdb's D call, TRBD1, is unchecked because there is no DNA. The CDR3 sequence is 14 residues long. Germline assignment: CDR1 SGDLS and CDR2 YYNGEE. Here the CDR3 reads CASSVLQGEGEQYF.

V is TRBV20-1 and J is TRBJ2-1; TCRdb indicates TRBD1, and absent DNA this call remains unverified. Looked up from germline, CDR1 is DFQATT and CDR2 is SNEGSKA (reference sequence). The CDR3 is 14 residues long. This chain's CDR3 is CSVPPRSSYNEQFF.

The chain joins TRBV6-5 to TRBJ2-7; TCRdb names TRBD1, which stays unverified in the absence of DNA. This CDR3 contains 15 residues. Germline CDR1 MNHEY, CDR2 SVGAGI. The CDR3 loop reads CASSSSDRGSGEQYF.

This sequence joins TRBV7-7 and TRBJ2-7; with no DNA, the TCRdb D assignment of TRBD1 cannot be verified. Germline V gives CDR1 SSHAT, CDR2 FNYEAQ (reference sequence). The CDR3 loop spans 12 amino acids. The CDR3 spells CASSTGTGEQYF.

This CDR3 is CASSLSSTGGVDQPQHF. This chain uses TRBV6-5 with TRBJ1-5; TCRdb indicates TRBD1, and absent DNA this call remains unverified. The CDR3 covers 17 residues. Per the germline V gene, CDR1 is MNHEY and CDR2 is SVGAGI.